One sample yielded the 9 T cell receptor beta chains listed below, sequenced in a study of T cells in Graves' hyperthyroidism and ophthalmopathy. Amplification of TCR beta CDR3 regions used RNA as the template. Researchers ran a first-round RT-PCR on the TCR CDR3 using the HTBI primer set. TCRdb reanalysed the multiplex PCR reads using MiXCR and keeps one entry per CDR3 protein. The profile covers around 260,000 distinct CDR3 sequences, with 25% to 30% appearing a single time and more than 25% taken by the ten largest. Sequencing was done on a sample of blood. These receptors were collected from a man aged 35-49 years with Graves' hyperthyroidism that later progressed to Graves' ophthalmopathy.

This clonotype was picked up many times. This chain connects TRBV15 to TRBJ2-5; maybe TRBD1 (6 bases). The CDR3 loop spans 14 amino acids. CDR1 is LNHNV and CDR2 is YYDKDF in the germline V gene (reference sequence). V was shortened by 1 base and J by 6 bases, with 12 bases between the two germline ends. DNA of the CDR3: TGTGCCACCAGCAGAGGACAGGTTCTGCAGACCCAGTACTTC. Amino acid sequence: CATSRGQVLQTQYF.

This clonotype was found a few times. This chain connects TRBV12-3 or TRBV12-4 to TRBJ1-1; TRBD1 is a possible D gene (6 bases). There are 16 residues in the CDR3. The ends were cut back, 3 bases at V and 0 bases at J, with 14 bases in the middle. This CDR3 reads CASSFELTGMNTEAFF. CDR3 bases: TGTGCCAGCAGTTTTGAACTAACAGGGATGAACACTGAAGCTTTCTTT.

This clonotype was recorded many times. The V and J genes are TRBV20-1 and TRBJ2-7; D possibly uses TRBD1 or TRBD2 (5 bases each). Trimming shortened V by 0 bases and J by 0 bases, and 15 bases separated the two germline ends. This CDR3 region has 16 residues. The germline V gene has CDR1 DFQATT and CDR2 SNEGSKA (reference sequence). CDR3: CSARDFRGGISYEQYF. CDR3 in DNA: TGCAGTGCTAGAGATTTTCGGGGCGGAATCTCCTACGAGCAGTACTTC.

Ten or more counts support this clonotype. This rearrangement joins TRBV5-1 to TRBJ2-7; D is uncertain. V lost 4 bases to trimming and J lost 7 bases, with 15 bases between them. Germline-derived CDR1 and CDR2 are SGHRS and YFSETQ. CDR3 length: 13 amino acids. The CDR3 here is CASSLQGLREQYF. CDR3 sequence (DNA): TGCGCCAGCAGCCTACAAGGCTTGAGGGAGCAGTACTTC.

This clonotype was seen only a few times. V and J are TRBV12-3 or TRBV12-4 and TRBJ2-5, with D possibly matching TRBD1 (6 bases). V lost 6 bases to trimming and J lost 5 bases, with 13 bases between them. This CDR3 region has 13 residues. This CDR3 is CASSSQGWETQYF. In nucleotides, the CDR3 is TGTGCCAGCAGCTCACAGGGATGGGAGACCCAGTACTTC.

Many counts were recorded for this clonotype. The J gene is TRBJ2-7, the V gene TRBV20-1; tentatively, D is TRBD1 or TRBD2 (6 bases each). The CDR3 spans 14 residues. With 7 bases removed from V and 0 bases from J, the gap between germline ends came to 16 bases. From germline, CDR1 is DFQATT and CDR2 SNEGSKA (reference sequence). CDR3 residues: CSVQGRDFSYEQYF. In DNA form, the CDR3 reads TGCAGTGTCCAGGGGCGGGACTTCTCCTACGAGCAGTACTTC.

V gene TRBV6-4 combines with J gene TRBJ1-1; D unresolved. This CDR3 is built from 14 residues. With 8 bases removed from V and 7 bases from J, the gap between germline ends came to 20 bases. The germline CDR1 and CDR2 sequences are MRHNA and SNTAGT. The CDR3 sequence is CASVERGGAREAFF. The CDR3 coding sequence is TGTGCCAGCGTGGAACGGGGAGGAGCCCGTGAAGCTTTCTTT.

This clonotype occurred many times. V usage is TRBV2 and J usage is TRBJ1-5; a possible D gene is TRBD1 (5 bases). V gave up 4 bases and J gave up 9 bases, with 7 bases separating them. Germline lookup yields CDR1 SNHLY and CDR2 FYNNEI. The CDR3 has 11 residues. The CDR3 DNA is TGTGCCAGCAGTGGGGGGAGGCCCCAGCATTTT. Translation: CASSGGRPQHF.

This clonotype was observed at least ten times. V is TRBV5-1 and J is TRBJ1-2; tentative D call: TRBD1 (5 bases). The CDR3 extends over 17 amino acids. In germline, CDR1 is SGHRS, CDR2 YFSETQ. The V gene lost 0 bases and the J gene lost 0 bases, with 15 bases spanning the gap. The CDR3 loop reads CASSLVGLGRPNYGYTF. The DNA of the CDR3 is TGCGCCAGCAGCTTGGTGGGGTTGGGGCGCCCTAACTATGGCTACACCTTC.